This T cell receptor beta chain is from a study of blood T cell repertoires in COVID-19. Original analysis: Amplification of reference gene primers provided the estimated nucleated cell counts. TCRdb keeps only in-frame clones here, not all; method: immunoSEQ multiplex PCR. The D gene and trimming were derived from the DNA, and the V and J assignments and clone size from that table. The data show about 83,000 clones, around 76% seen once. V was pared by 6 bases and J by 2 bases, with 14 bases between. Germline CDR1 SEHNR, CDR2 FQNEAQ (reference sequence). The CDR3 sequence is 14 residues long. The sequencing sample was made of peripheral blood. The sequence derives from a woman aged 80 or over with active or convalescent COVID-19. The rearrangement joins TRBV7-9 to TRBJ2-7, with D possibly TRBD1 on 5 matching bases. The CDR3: CASRDSRQPYEQYF. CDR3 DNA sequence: TGTGCCAGCAGAGACAGCCGGCAACCCTACGAGCAGTACTTC.